What follows are 19 T cell receptor beta chains derived from one specimen sequenced in a study of a mutant IDH1 vaccine in newly diagnosed glioma. The time point is: week 47, end of study. Vaccination used 300 ug of mutant IDH1 20-mer peptide per dose, with topical imiquimod. No cognate antigen is known for these TCRs. Profiling relied on immunoSEQ multiplex PCR, and the TCRdb table lists in-frame clones only, not all of them. This table has approximately 52,000 clones, over 60% appearing once. The material sequenced was PBMCs, taken from a glioma patient whose treatment included an IDH1 peptide vaccine. These receptors came from a woman in her forties with glioma. Some clones in this sample may be carry-over from other donors' samples.

The chain employs TRBV6-5 and TRBJ2-5; D is unclear. This CDR3 region has 15 residues. Germline values: CDR1 MNHEY, CDR2 SVGAGI. V lost 6 bases, J lost 2 bases, and 16 bases lay in between. The CDR3 reads CASSQIRSGQETQYF. CDR3 coding DNA: TGTGCCAGCAGCCAGATCCGATCCGGACAAGAGACCCAGTACTTC.

V is TRBV5-4 and J is TRBJ1-5, with 7 positions matching TRBD1. The germline gives CDR1 SGHNT, CDR2 YYREEE (reference sequence). This CDR3 has 14 residues. V lost 4 bases to trimming and J lost 4 bases; unmatched junction nucleotides: 5. The DNA for the CDR3 is TGTGCCAGCAGCCCGGGACAGAATAATCAGCCCCAGCATTTT. The encoded protein is CASSPGQNNQPQHF.

V and J are TRBV15 and TRBJ2-1; tentative D call: TRBD2 (5 bases). Trimming took off 7 bases at V and 10 bases at J, with 23 bases between the two ends. CDR1 LNHNV and CDR2 YYDKDF come from the germline V gene (reference sequence). This CDR3 contains 15 residues. The CDR3 is CATNPTPDGVWEQFF. The CDR3 DNA sequence: TGTGCCACCAACCCCACTCCGGACGGGGTTTGGGAGCAGTTCTTC.

The CDR3 loop is CASSPRDPRADTQYF. The CDR3 coding sequence is TGTGCCAGCAGCCCCCGGGACCCGCGGGCAGATACGCAGTATTTT. The V and J genes are TRBV4-2 and TRBJ2-3, with D perhaps being TRBD1 or TRBD2 (5 bases each). Deletions cut 4 bases from V and 4 bases from J, with 15 bases between. The CDR3 is 15 amino acids. CDR1 and CDR2 (germline): LGHNA, YNFKEQ.

Concerning this clone itself: A read error is likely, as this CDR3 ends without the conserved phenylalanine or tryptophan. Written as DNA, the CDR3 is TGCAGCGTTGATCCACAGGGGGATCACTATGGCTACACCTCC. Amino acids: CSVDPQGDHYGYTS. The chain recombines TRBV29-1 with TRBJ1-2; 8 positions match TRBD1. The germline gives CDR1 SQVTM, CDR2 ANQGSEA. Germline trimming cut 3 bases from V and 3 bases from J; bases unmatched to any gene: 6. The CDR3 runs 14 residues.

The V call is TRBV19, the J call TRBJ2-5; D uncertain. CDR3 size: 14 residues. V was trimmed by 1 base and J by 5 bases, leaving 11 bases between them. The germline gives CDR1 LNHDA, CDR2 SQIVND (reference sequence). The CDR3 DNA reads TGTGCCAGTAGTATAGTCCCTAGTATCGAGACCCAGTACTTC. Translation gives CASSIVPSIETQYF.

In DNA, the CDR3 is TGCGCCAGCAGACGGGGGGGGGCAGACACTGAAGCTTTCTTT. Translating it yields CASRRGGADTEAFF. The chain has TRBV5-1 and TRBJ1-1; a weak D match, TRBD1 (6 bases). Germline V CDR1 and CDR2: SGHRS, YFSETQ. V was clipped by 5 bases and J by 3 bases, with 14 bases between them. This CDR3 comprises 14 residues. The full variable domain, its missing parts supplied by reference TRBV5-1 and TRBJ1-1, is KAGVTQTPRYLIKTRGQQVTLSCSPISGHRSVSWYQQTPGQGLQFLFEYFSETQRNKGNFPGRFSGRQFSNSRSEMNVSTLELGDSALYLCASRRGGADTEAFFGQGTRLTVV.

The chain links TRBV5-1 to TRBJ2-2, with D possibly being TRBD1 or TRBD2 (5 bases each). V lost 7 bases and J 0 bases, leaving 16 bases between the germline ends. Germline V gene lookup returns CDR1 SGHRS and CDR2 YFSETQ. The CDR3 contains 16 residues. CDR3 amino acids: CASRLGTNANTGELFF. For the CDR3, the DNA is TGCGCCAGCCGCCTCGGGACGAACGCGAACACCGGGGAGCTGTTTTTT.

The chain recombines TRBV7-9 with TRBJ1-1, with 7 bases fitting TRBD1. There are 16 residues in the CDR3. From germline, CDR1 is SEHNR and CDR2 FQNEAQ (reference sequence). Unmatched junction bases numbered 10, after V lost 5 bases and J lost 1 base. CDR3 bases: TGTGCCAGCAGCCCGCTACAGGGGAGGGGGAACACTGAAGCTTTCTTT. Translating gives CASSPLQGRGNTEAFF.

The J gene is TRBJ1-1, the V gene TRBV7-9; the match to TRBD1 covers 8 bases. J gave up 5 bases and V 7 bases, and 9 bases lay outside the gene matches. Germline CDR1 and CDR2: SEHNR and FQNEAQ (reference sequence). CDR3 length: 14 residues. The CDR3 bases are TGTGCCAGCAAATGGGGGACAGGTGGTACTGAAGCTTTCTTT. Amino acids: CASKWGTGGTEAFF.

The count of this clone is one. V gene TRBV6-5 combines with J gene TRBJ2-2; no reliable D call. V lost 5 bases to trimming and J lost 5 bases, with 9 bases between them. In germline, CDR1 is MNHEY, CDR2 SVGAGI. The CDR3 runs to 13 residues. DNA for the CDR3: TGTGCCAGCAGTATAGTAGGGACCGGGGAGCTGTTTTTT. This sequence encodes CASSIVGTGELFF.

This chain uses TRBV18 with TRBJ2-2; unclear D gene. Trimming shortened V by 3 bases and J by 7 bases, and 15 bases separated the two germline ends. The CDR3 contains 15 residues. Germline V gives CDR1 KGHSH, CDR2 LQKENI. CDR3 sequence reads: CASSPRSAGSGELFF. Written as DNA, the CDR3 is TGTGCCAGCTCACCCCGGTCTGCTGGTAGCGGGGAGCTGTTTTTT.

The chain uses TRBV9 and TRBJ2-7, with TRBD2 as a possible D gene (5 bases). The V gene lost 0 bases and the J gene lost 4 bases, with 11 bases spanning the gap. The CDR3 extends over 14 amino acids. CDR1 is SGDLS and CDR2 is YYNGEE in the germline V gene. The CDR3 is CASSVAEGGYEQYF. The CDR3 region has the DNA TGTGCCAGCAGCGTAGCCGAAGGCGGGTACGAGCAGTACTTC.

This clone appeared a few times. A junction boundary mismatches the germline segment, possibly from a read error. The genes are TRBV5-6 and TRBJ1-2; D is perhaps TRBD1 (5 bases). The CDR3 has 14 residues. Looked up from germline, CDR1 is SGHDT and CDR2 is YYEEEE. The CDR3 loop is CASTLYGALNGYTF. The CDR3 bases are TGTGCCAGCACCTTGTACGGGGCCTTGAATGGCTACACCTTC.

The rearrangement links TRBV4-1 to TRBJ1-3; D is possibly TRBD1 (5 bases). Trimming left V 0 bases short and J 7 bases short, with 13 bases between. Looked up from germline, CDR1 is MGHRA and CDR2 is YSYEKL. This CDR3 is built from 15 residues. CDR3 loop: CASSQDKAGRNTIYF. CDR3 coding DNA: TGCGCCAGCAGCCAAGATAAAGCAGGGAGGAACACCATATATTTT.

The rearrangement joins TRBV6-1 to TRBJ2-1; unclear D gene. In germline, CDR1 is MNHNS, CDR2 SASEGT. V lost 1 base, J lost 5 bases, and 6 bases lay in between. This CDR3 comprises 13 residues. The CDR3 DNA follows: TGTGCCAGCAGTGAAGAAAGGAACAATGAGCAGTTCTTC. Protein sequence: CASSEERNNEQFF.

CDR3 nucleotide sequence: TGTGCCAGCAGCCAAGATCGTCGGAACAATCAGCCCCAGCATTTT. This gives the protein CASSQDRRNNQPQHF. The rearrangement joins TRBV4-2 to TRBJ1-5; no definite D call. The CDR3 loop spans 15 amino acids. The ends were cut back, 0 bases at V and 3 bases at J, with 9 bases in the middle. Germline CDR1 LGHNA, CDR2 YNFKEQ.

The chain combines TRBV4-3 with TRBJ1-2, with D possibly being TRBD1 (5 bases). V was trimmed by 0 bases and J by 8 bases, leaving 16 bases between them. CDR3 length: 15 residues. Looked up from germline, CDR1 is LGHNA and CDR2 is YSLEER. CDR3 loop: CASSQEIGREDGYTF. The CDR3 DNA reads as TGCGCCAGCAGCCAAGAAATCGGCAGGGAGGACGGCTACACCTTC.

The chain recombines TRBV2 with TRBJ2-7, with D uncertain. The germline V and J ends were trimmed by 6 bases and 4 bases, with 13 bases remaining between them. This CDR3 comprises 13 residues. Germline V gene lookup returns CDR1 SNHLY and CDR2 FYNNEI. CDR3 in amino acids: CASSGISRYEQYF. The DNA for the CDR3 is TGTGCCAGCAGCGGCATCTCCCGGTACGAGCAGTACTTC.